Below, 5 T cell receptor beta chains from the same sample are listed, as sequenced in a study of shared clonotypes between healthy human individuals. Clones were sequenced by immunoSEQ multiplex PCR, and TCRdb holds only the in-frame ones, with some missing. In the table there are about 1,900,000 clones, roughly 94% of which are singletons. Naive CD8 cells comprised CD45RO-negative, CCR7-positively selected cells, excluding terminally differentiated effector memory CD45RA+ cells. Sequencing was done on a sample of naive CD8+ T cells sorted from blood. The receptors shown here come from a man aged 18 to 29 in good health.

The chain joins TRBV5-4 to TRBJ1-2; 8 nucleotides agree with TRBD1. The J segment lost 4 bases and the V segment lost 4 bases, leaving 9 bases of the junction unmatched. In germline, CDR1 is SGHNT, CDR2 YYREEE (reference sequence). This CDR3 has 15 residues. The CDR3 DNA is TGTGCCAGCAGCCAATTCATCGGACAGGGCTATGGCTACACCTTC. Protein: CASSQFIGQGYGYTF.

The chain employs TRBV6-1 and TRBJ1-1; 8 bases map to TRBD1. The V gene's germline CDR1 is MNHNS and CDR2 SASEGT. With V trimmed by 7 bases and J by 4 bases, 11 bases remained unmatched. This CDR3 comprises 15 residues. The CDR3 is CASTPWTGRSTEAFF. CDR3 DNA sequence: TGTGCCAGCACCCCCTGGACAGGGAGGAGCACTGAAGCTTTCTTT.

The chain recombines TRBV7-9 with TRBJ2-7; 9 bases match TRBD1. Looked up from germline, CDR1 is SEHNR and CDR2 is FQNEAQ (reference sequence). With 4 bases clipped from V and 3 bases from J, the junction kept 13 bases outside the gene matches. This CDR3 has 17 amino acids. The CDR3 region is CASSSTRGGDRVYEQYF. CDR3 in DNA: TGTGCCAGCAGCTCAACCCGGGGAGGGGACAGGGTCTACGAGCAGTACTTC.

The genes are TRBV25-1 and TRBJ2-7; 7 bases are shared with TRBD1. CDR1 is MGHDK, CDR2 SYGVNS, per germline. CDR3 length: 13 residues. Losses at the gene ends were 1 base for V and 3 bases for J; bases not matched to a gene: 0. CDR3 in amino acids: CASSEWDSYEQYF. The CDR3 nucleotides read TGTGCCAGCAGTGAATGGGACAGCTACGAGCAGTACTTC.

The rearrangement links TRBV21-1 to TRBJ1-5. TRBV21-1 is classified as a pseudogene. The CDR3 spans 16 residues. The CDR3 nucleotides read TGTGCCAGCAGCAAAGTAAAGGGTCGTAGCAATCAGCCCCAGCATTTT. It codes for CASSKVKGRSNQPQHF.